These 25 T cell receptor beta chains share one sample of origin, sequenced in a study of cytomegalovirus exposure and HLA in healthy donors listed by TCRdb under 2017. The library was built by means of the immunoSEQ multiplex PCR assay. A mixture of 60 forward primers for TCR Vbeta segments and 13 reverse primers for TCR Jbeta segments was used in the multiplex PCR. TCRdb holds this immuneACCESS table with in-frame rearrangements only. Some clones are missing; in checked studies, unresolved V genes explain under half, and the rest has no known cause. Counted in this sample were roughly 150,000 clones; roughly 80% of them appeared once. 7.5% to 9% of the sample is held by the ten biggest clonotypes. What was sequenced was PBMCs. The receptor source for this set is a male donor in good health and CMV-seropositive.

The chain couples TRBV7-6 to TRBJ1-1; maybe TRBD1 (6 bases). The CDR3 is 17 residues long. Trimming removed 0 bases at V and 0 bases at J, with 14 bases between. Germline CDR1 is SGHVS and CDR2 is FNYEAQ. The CDR3 nucleotides read TGTGCCAGCAGCTTAGCGAGGGACAAAATAATGAACACTGAAGCTTTCTTT. It specifies CASSLARDKIMNTEAFF.

The chain recombines TRBV11-2 with TRBJ1-1; TRBD1 might be the D (6 bases). CDR1 SGHAT and CDR2 FQNNGV come from the germline V gene. The germline V and J ends were trimmed by 6 bases and 3 bases, with 14 bases remaining between them. CDR3 size: 14 residues. The CDR3 sequence is CASRATGSHTEAFF. DNA of the CDR3: TGTGCCAGCAGGGCTACAGGGTCACACACTGAAGCTTTCTTT.

The chain recombines TRBV9 with TRBJ2-3; unclear D gene. Trimming removed 0 bases from V and 3 bases from J, with 11 bases in between. Germline CDR1 reads SGDLS; CDR2 reads YYNGEE. This CDR3 has 15 residues. CDR3 coding DNA: TGTGCCAGCAGCGTAGATAGTTTCCCTACAGATACGCAGTATTTT. This translates into CASSVDSFPTDTQYF.

This rearrangement joins TRBV7-2 to TRBJ2-7; D may be TRBD1 (5 bases). The CDR3 length is 14 residues. V was cut by 5 bases and J by 3 bases, with 14 bases left in between. In germline, CDR1 is SGHTA, CDR2 FQGNSA. The DNA of the CDR3 is TGTGCCAGCAGCCCTTGGGGCAGTTACTACGAGCAGTACTTC. Its protein is CASSPWGSYYEQYF.

The chain carries TRBV7-9 and TRBJ1-5, with TRBD1 matching over 7 bases. The ends lost 1 base at V and 3 bases at J; junction bases unmatched: 3. This CDR3 region has 15 residues. CDR1 is SEHNR and CDR2 is FQNEAQ in the germline V gene (reference sequence). As DNA, the CDR3 is TGTGCCAGCAGCTTAGGGGACAGTCCCAATCAGCCCCAGCATTTT. This encodes CASSLGDSPNQPQHF.

This chain uses TRBV6-5 with TRBJ2-2; 7 bases are shared with TRBD1. Germline V gene sequence: CDR1 MNHEY, CDR2 SVGAGI. The ends lost 4 bases at V and 4 bases at J; junction bases unmatched: 6. This CDR3 has 15 amino acids. The CDR3 sequence: CASSSGTVSTGELFF. The CDR3 DNA sequence: TGTGCCAGCAGTTCCGGGACAGTGTCCACCGGGGAGCTGTTTTTT.

The chain recombines TRBV6-5 with TRBJ1-1; no clear D. Trimming cost V 3 bases and J 8 bases, with 13 bases left between them. This CDR3 region has 13 residues. CDR1 and CDR2 (germline): MNHEY, SVGAGI. The CDR3 sequence: CASSYMATREAFF. In DNA, the CDR3 is TGTGCCAGCAGTTATATGGCGACGAGGGAAGCTTTCTTT.

The J gene is TRBJ1-1, the V gene TRBV5-1; TRBD1 aligns across 9 bases. Germline assignment: CDR1 SGHRS and CDR2 YFSETQ. V dropped 2 bases and J dropped 0; count of bases not matched to a gene: 5. The CDR3 is made up of 16 amino acids. CDR3 protein: CASSFPTGGLNTEAFF. The CDR3, as DNA: TGCGCCAGCAGCTTCCCGACAGGGGGTTTGAACACTGAAGCTTTCTTT.

The chain couples TRBV30 to TRBJ2-1; D perhaps matches TRBD2 (6 bases). Germline loops: CDR1 GTSNPN, CDR2 SVGIG (reference sequence). The V end lost 3 bases, the J end lost 1 base, and 16 bases lay between the germline ends. The length of the CDR3 is 16 residues. The CDR3 here is CAWRGLAVSSYNEQFF. The CDR3 bases are TGTGCCTGGAGAGGTTTAGCGGTGAGTTCCTACAATGAGCAGTTCTTC.

J is TRBJ1-3 and V is TRBV27; D remains ambiguous. Trimming took 2 bases from V and 7 from J, leaving 15 bases between them. The CDR3 is made up of 15 amino acids. Germline-derived CDR1 and CDR2 are MNHEY and SMNVEV (reference sequence). The CDR3 DNA reads as TGTGCCAGCAGTTTAAACCCCTTAAGCCTGAACACCATATATTTT. This codes for CASSLNPLSLNTIYF.

The rearrangement uses TRBV19 and TRBJ1-2; 9 bases agree with TRBD1. From germline, CDR1 is LNHDA and CDR2 SQIVND (reference sequence). This CDR3 region has 13 residues. Trimming at V came to 9 bases and at J to 3 bases, leaving 5 bases not matched to a gene. Here the CDR3 reads CASGTGKDYGYTF. The CDR3 nucleotides are TGTGCCAGCGGGACAGGGAAAGACTATGGCTACACCTTC. Combining the CDR3 with reference TRBV19 and TRBJ1-2 gives the whole variable domain DGGITQSPKYLFRKEGQNVTLSCEQNLNHDAMYWYRQDPGQGLRLIYYSQIVNDFQKGDIAEGYSVSREKKESFPLTVTSAQKNPTAFYLCASGTGKDYGYTFGSGTRLTVV.

About this clone: One end of the junction fails to match germline, which may point to a read error. The chain joins TRBV5-1 to TRBJ2-4; D is perhaps TRBD1 (5 bases). The CDR3 extends over 14 amino acids. Germline loops: CDR1 SGHRS, CDR2 YFSETQ. The CDR3 protein is CASSPVAGNNSQYF. The DNA for the CDR3 is TGCGCCAGCAGCCCCGTGGCAGGGAACAACAGTCAGTACTTC. Based on the CDR3 plus reference TRBV5-1 and TRBJ2-4, the full variable domain is KAGVTQTPRYLIKTRGQQVTLSCSPISGHRSVSWYQQTPGQGLQFLFEYFSETQRNKGNFPGRFSGRQFSNSRSEMNVSTLELGDSALYLCASSPVAGNNSQYFGAGTRLSVL.

The chain joins TRBV27 to TRBJ2-3; perhaps TRBD2 as D (5 bases). V lost 4 bases and J lost 6, with 17 bases in between. Germline assignment: CDR1 MNHEY and CDR2 SMNVEV (reference sequence). This CDR3 region has 15 residues. The chain's CDR3 is CASSSTPGFRDTQYF. As DNA, the CDR3 is TGTGCCAGCAGTTCTACCCCGGGATTTCGTGATACGCAGTATTTT.

The chain employs TRBV27 and TRBJ1-5, with TRBD1 as a possible D gene (5 bases). V was pared by 6 bases and J by 2 bases, with 20 bases between. The CDR3 loop spans 17 amino acids. Germline CDR1 is MNHEY and CDR2 is SMNVEV (reference sequence). The CDR3 is CASRVLGRRIGNQPQHF. The CDR3 coding sequence is TGTGCCAGCAGAGTATTGGGGCGCCGTATCGGCAATCAGCCCCAGCATTTT.

The gene calls are TRBV29-1 and TRBJ2-7; 9 bases align to TRBD1. In germline, CDR1 is SQVTM, CDR2 ANQGSEA. The CDR3 is 15 residues long. V shed 4 bases, J shed 2 bases, and the junction held 9 bases outside the gene matches. CDR3 DNA sequence: TGCAGCGTTGTGGGGGAGGGACAGGGAACCTACGAGCAGTACTTC. It codes for CSVVGEGQGTYEQYF.

The chain has TRBV10-3 and TRBJ2-7, with 8 nucleotides matching TRBD1. The junction had 4 bases not matched to a gene; V was cut back by 5 bases and J by 1 base. Germline V gene sequence: CDR1 ENHRY, CDR2 SYGVKD. CDR3 size: 14 residues. The CDR3 reads CAISQQGGSYEQYF. The CDR3, as DNA: TGTGCCATCAGTCAACAGGGGGGTTCCTACGAGCAGTACTTC.

V usage is TRBV7-9 and J usage is TRBJ1-2; a possible D gene is TRBD1 (5 bases). Germline assignment: CDR1 SEHNR and CDR2 FQNEAQ (reference sequence). This CDR3 contains 12 residues. With 7 bases removed from V and 7 bases from J, the gap between germline ends came to 13 bases. This chain's CDR3 is CASTIQGGGYTF. As DNA, the CDR3 is TGTGCCAGCACAATTCAGGGTGGTGGCTACACCTTC.

The genes are TRBV5-1 and TRBJ2-3, with D possibly being TRBD2 (6 bases). CDR1 is SGHRS, CDR2 YFSETQ, per germline. V was clipped by 1 base and J by 5 bases, with 14 bases between them. This CDR3 has 15 residues. CDR3 DNA sequence: TGCGCCAGCAGCTTGCGCGGGACGATGGTAGATACGCAGTATTTT. It translates to CASSLRGTMVDTQYF.

V usage is TRBV20-1 and J usage is TRBJ1-2; 7 bases are shared with TRBD1. The CDR3 covers 11 residues. Germline values: CDR1 DFQATT, CDR2 SNEGSKA (reference sequence). Trimming at V came to 6 bases and at J to 7 bases, leaving 5 bases not matched to a gene. CDR3: CSATDRAGYTF. The CDR3 DNA is TGCAGTGCGACTGACAGGGCTGGCTACACCTTC.

V and J are TRBV6-5 and TRBJ1-2, with D possibly TRBD1 on 5 matching bases. Germline lookup yields CDR1 MNHEY and CDR2 SVGAGI. V shed 2 bases and J shed 7 bases, with 17 bases lying between them. This CDR3 is built from 15 residues. DNA for the CDR3: TGTGCCAGCAGTTACGGGCAGGGTATAGATGGTGGCTACACCTTC. Translation gives CASSYGQGIDGGYTF.

The chain joins TRBV2 to TRBJ1-2; tentative D call: TRBD1 (5 bases). CDR1 and CDR2 (germline): SNHLY, FYNNEI. This CDR3 is built from 15 residues. With 9 bases removed from V and 0 bases from J, the gap between germline ends came to 17 bases. The CDR3 DNA reads TGTGCCAGTCCTCGGGACTCCAGACCTAACTATGGCTACACCTTC. This sequence encodes CASPRDSRPNYGYTF.

This clone was detected once. The chain links TRBV7-2 to TRBJ1-2; D not resolved. Germline V lookup: CDR1 SGHTA, CDR2 FQGNSA. The V end lost 7 bases, the J end lost 6 bases, and 15 bases lay between the germline ends. This CDR3 comprises 13 residues. The CDR3 sequence is CASMAGRLDGYTF. DNA for the CDR3: TGTGCCAGCATGGCGGGTCGGCTCGATGGCTACACCTTC.

The chain employs TRBV18 and TRBJ2-2; TRBD2 is a possible D gene (5 bases). Germline-derived CDR1 and CDR2 are KGHSH and LQKENI. The CDR3 extends over 13 amino acids. With 6 bases removed from V and 6 bases from J, the gap between germline ends came to 11 bases. The CDR3 is CASSTNSAGELFF. The CDR3 nucleotides are TGTGCCAGCTCCACCAATAGCGCCGGGGAGCTGTTTTTT.

The V call is TRBV18, the J call TRBJ2-7; 15 bases are shared with TRBD2. The germline gives CDR1 KGHSH, CDR2 LQKENI. J lost 5 bases, V lost 3 bases, and 8 bases had no gene match. The CDR3 contains 17 residues. CDR3 in amino acids: CASSPPGLAGGGNEQYF. The CDR3 DNA follows: TGTGCCAGCTCACCTCCTGGACTAGCGGGAGGGGGAAACGAGCAGTACTTC.

In this sample, this clone turned up a few times. At one boundary the junction diverges from the germline segment, which might be a read error. This chain links TRBV28 with TRBJ1-2; D call uncertain. The CDR3 is made up of 12 amino acids. The germline gives CDR1 MDHEN, CDR2 SYDVKM. In nucleotides, the CDR3 is TGTGCCAGCAGTTCCGCCTTTAAGGAGGCTGACTTC. It translates to CASSSAFKEADF.